This T cell receptor beta chain originates from a study of blood T cells in healthy people across ages. For the study at large: The template switching approach captured approximately one barcoded beta molecule for every two T cells.

Samples had at least 6.5 million PBMCs isolated from them. This clonotype has ten or more counts. Germline V gene sequence: CDR1 DFQATT, CDR2 SNEGSKA (reference sequence). The CDR3 has 11 residues. Trimming stripped 4 bases from V and 5 bases from J, with 9 bases between. The authors ran a second PCR of about 6 to 11 cycles using a sample-barcoded 5' primer and a J-beta primer mix. TCRdb passed the 5' RACE reads through MiXCR, listing each CDR3 protein once. Counted here are 500,000 to 700,000 distinct CDR3 sequences, approximately 30% occurring once; the ten biggest clones make up approximately 14%. This TCR was sampled from a woman over 75 in good health. The J gene is TRBJ2-7, the V gene TRBV20-1; no firm D call. The sequencing sample was made of blood. The CDR3 reads CSAKTRDEQYF. The CDR3 DNA sequence: TGCAGTGCTAAGACACGGGACGAGCAGTACTTC.